The clone carrying this T cell receptor beta chain appeared a few times. Antigen: not known. Profiled with immunoSEQ multiplex PCR; TCRdb holds only in-frame clones, not every one. The table lists 70,000 to 95,000 clones, 70% to 90% of them singletons. Germline lookup yields CDR1 ENHRY and CDR2 SYGVKD. The V gene lost 6 bases and the J gene lost 2 bases, with 14 bases spanning the gap. The CDR3 sequence is 14 residues long. The data originate from a study of OX40 agonist ivuxolimab in advanced cancers. For the study at large: Patients received ivuxolimab, an agonistic anti-OX40 (CD134) antibody. Ivuxolimab was administered intravenously to patients at 0.01 to 10 mg/kg every 2 weeks.

Patients were ineligible given autoimmune disease history or systemic immunosuppression. Whole-study findings and limits: Antigen specificity was not determined for the expanded peripheral T cells.

This chain uses TRBV10-3 with TRBJ2-7, with D uncertain. The starting material was CD4+ or CD8+ T cells sorted from blood, obtained in a trial of the OX40 agonist ivuxolimab. The TCR was taken from an adult with an advanced solid tumor such as melanoma, head and neck, liver or kidney cancer. In DNA form, the CDR3 reads TGTGCCATCAGCCATGGGAACACCCCCTACGAGCAGTACTTC. Its translation: CAISHGNTPYEQYF.